A selection of T cell receptor beta chains follows, all from one sample in a study of shared clonotypes between healthy human individuals. The table came from immunoSEQ multiplex PCR; TCRdb's copy has only in-frame clones and leaves some out. The sample consists of around 700,000 clones, approximately 90% of them appearing once. Sequenced material: naive CD8+ T cells sorted from blood. The receptors derive from a man aged 25-40 years in good health. Each CDR3 is given with its conserved first and last residue. D genes are given only for firm matches. The listing skips clone size in some rows; elsewhere it reads once, few, many or a size class.

TRBD2,TRBV9,NA,TRBJ2-7,17,TGTGCCAGCAGCGTTTCTAGGACTAGCTCAAATCTCTACGAGCAGTACTTC,CASSVSRTSSNLYEQYF
TRBD2,TRBV5-1,NA,TRBJ2-3,17,TGCGCCAGCAGCTTGACCCACTTAGCGGGACTCCCAGATACGCAGTATTTT,CASSLTHLAGLPDTQYF
TRBD2,TRBV6-5,once,TRBJ2-7,14,TGTGCCAGCAGAATAGGGGTGGGACTAGACGAGCAGTACTTC,CASRIGVGLDEQYF
NA,TRBV30,once,TRBJ1-5,13,TGTGCCTGGAGTAAGGACATAAATCAGCCCCAGCATTTT,CAWSKDINQPQHF
NA,TRBV28,once,TRBJ2-1,14,TGTGCCAGCAGTTCCGACAGGACCTACAATGAGCAGTTCTTC,CASSSDRTYNEQFF
TRBD2,TRBV2,NA,TRBJ2-5,13,TGTGCCAGTGGGGGACTAGTGGCAGAGACCCAGTACTTC,CASGGLVAETQYF
TRBD2,TRBV6-1,NA,TRBJ2-7,15,TGTGCCAGCAGTGAAGCAGGGAGGGCCCTCTACGAGCAGTACTTC,CASSEAGRALYEQYF
NA,TRBV18,NA,TRBJ2-2,17,TGTGCCAGCTCACCAACGCCTGTATGGAGGGACACCGGGGAGCTGTTTTTT,CASSPTPVWRDTGELFF
NA,TRBV2,NA,TRBJ2-2,12,TGTGCCAGCAGCGGAATTTCCGGGGAGCTGTTTTTT,CASSGISGELFF
TRBD1,TRBV6-1,once,TRBJ1-5,17,TGTGCCAGCAGCGAAACGGCCGACAGGGGCAACAATCAGCCCCAGCATTTT,CASSETADRGNNQPQHF
TRBD1,TRBV25-1,NA,TRBJ2-1,14,TGTGCCAGCCTGGGACAGGATAGCTACAATGAGCAGTTCTTC,CASLGQDSYNEQFF
NA,TRBV19,NA,TRBJ1-4,15,TGTGCCAGTAGTATAGTTCGGCGGTCGAATGAAAAACTGTTTTTT,CASSIVRRSNEKLFF
TRBD2,TRBV7-6,NA,TRBJ2-1,17,TGTGCCAGCAGCTTAGGGGCCCCTAGCGGGGCATACAATGAGCAGTTCTTC,CASSLGAPSGAYNEQFF
NA,TRBV5-6,NA,TRBJ1-1,14,TGTGCCAGCAGCTTGGATCCGGGAAACACTGAAGCTTTCTTT,CASSLDPGNTEAFF
TRBD1,TRBV6-5,NA,TRBJ2-5,15,TGTGCCAGCAGTTACCCGGGACAGGTCATAGAGACCCAGTACTTC,CASSYPGQVIETQYF